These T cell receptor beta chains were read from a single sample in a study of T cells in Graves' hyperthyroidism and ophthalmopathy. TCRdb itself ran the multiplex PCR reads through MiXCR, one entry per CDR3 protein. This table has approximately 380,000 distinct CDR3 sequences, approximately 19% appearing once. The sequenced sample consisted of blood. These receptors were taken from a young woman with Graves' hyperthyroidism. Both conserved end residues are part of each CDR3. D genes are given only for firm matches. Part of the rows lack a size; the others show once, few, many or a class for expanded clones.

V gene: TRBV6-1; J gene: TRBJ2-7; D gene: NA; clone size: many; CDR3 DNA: TGTGCCAGCAGTGTCGCCTTCTACGAGCAGTACTTC; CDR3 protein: CASSVAFYEQYF
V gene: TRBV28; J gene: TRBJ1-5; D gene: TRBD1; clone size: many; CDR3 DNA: TGTGCCAGCACGAGGGACAGGGTTAGCAATCAGCCCCAGCATTTT; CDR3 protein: CASTRDRVSNQPQHF
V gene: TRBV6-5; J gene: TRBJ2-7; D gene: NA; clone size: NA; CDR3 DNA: TGTGCCAGCAGTTACTACGGGTCTGTGCAGTACTTC; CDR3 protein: CASSYYGSVQYF
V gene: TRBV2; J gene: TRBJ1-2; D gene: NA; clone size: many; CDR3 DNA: TGTGCCAGCAGTGTTGCATATGGCTACACCTTC; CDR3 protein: CASSVAYGYTF
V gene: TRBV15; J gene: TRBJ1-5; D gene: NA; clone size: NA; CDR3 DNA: TGTGCCACCTCGGTTGAACAGCCCCAGCATTTT; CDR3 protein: CATSVEQPQHF
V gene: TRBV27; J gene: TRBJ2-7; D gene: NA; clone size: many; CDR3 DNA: TGTGCCAGCAGTTTATCGTTAGGGGCCCTTACGAAGCAGTACTTC; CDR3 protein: CASSLSLGALTKQYF
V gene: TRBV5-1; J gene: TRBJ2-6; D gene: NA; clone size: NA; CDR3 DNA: TGCGCCAGCAGCTACGGGGCTGGGGCCAACGTCCTGACTTTC; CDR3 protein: CASSYGAGANVLTF
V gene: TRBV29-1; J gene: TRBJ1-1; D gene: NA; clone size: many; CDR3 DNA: TGCAGCGTTGTAGGGGCGAACACTGAAGCTTTCTTT; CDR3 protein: CSVVGANTEAFF
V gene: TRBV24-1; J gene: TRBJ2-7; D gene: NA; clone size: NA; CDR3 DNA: TGTGCCACCAGTGATGAGGACTCCTACGAGCAGTACTTC; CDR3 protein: CATSDEDSYEQYF
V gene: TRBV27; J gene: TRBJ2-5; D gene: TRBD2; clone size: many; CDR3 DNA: TGTGCCAGCAGGGAGGGAGGGGCTAGATGGGAGACCCAGTACTTC; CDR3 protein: CASREGGARWETQYF
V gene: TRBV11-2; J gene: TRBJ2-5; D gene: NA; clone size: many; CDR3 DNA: TGTGCCAGCAGCTTAGATCAAGAGACCCAGTACTTC; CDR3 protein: CASSLDQETQYF
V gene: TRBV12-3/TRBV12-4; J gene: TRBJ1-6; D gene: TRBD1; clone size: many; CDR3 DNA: TGTGCCAGCAGTTTCGGAGGACAGGCGATCAATTCACCCCTCCACTTT; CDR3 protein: CASSFGGQAINSPLHF
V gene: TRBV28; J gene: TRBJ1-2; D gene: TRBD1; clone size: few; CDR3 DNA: TGTGCCAGCAGTCTGGTGAGACAGGGTTATGGCTACACCTTC; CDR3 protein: CASSLVRQGYGYTF
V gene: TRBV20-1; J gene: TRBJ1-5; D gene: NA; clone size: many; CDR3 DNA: TGCAGTGCTGAGAAGGGGGGCAATCAGCCCCAGCATTTT; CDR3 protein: CSAEKGGNQPQHF
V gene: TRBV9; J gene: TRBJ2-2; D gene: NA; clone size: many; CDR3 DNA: TGTGCCAGCAGCGTAGACCAGGGGGGCGGCGGGGAGCTGTTTTTT; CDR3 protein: CASSVDQGGGGELFF
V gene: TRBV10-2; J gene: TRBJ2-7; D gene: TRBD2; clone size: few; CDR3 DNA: TGCGCCAGCTCCGGGACTAGCGGGGGTCCTTCCAAGAGCTACGAGCAGTACTTC; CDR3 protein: CASSGTSGGPSKSYEQYF
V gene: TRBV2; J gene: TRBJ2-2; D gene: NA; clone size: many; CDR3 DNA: TGTGCCAGCAGGTTGGGGCTTCAAACCGGGGAGCTGTTTTTT; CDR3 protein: CASRLGLQTGELFF
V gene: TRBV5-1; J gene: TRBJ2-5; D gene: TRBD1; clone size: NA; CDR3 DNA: TGCGCCAGCAGCTACGGGGACAGGGAAGAGACCCAGTACTTC; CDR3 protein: CASSYGDREETQYF
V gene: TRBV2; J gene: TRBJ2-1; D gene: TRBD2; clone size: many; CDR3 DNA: TGTGCCAGCAGTGATTTGCGGGGGGGCGGAAATGAGCAGTTCTTC; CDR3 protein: CASSDLRGGGNEQFF
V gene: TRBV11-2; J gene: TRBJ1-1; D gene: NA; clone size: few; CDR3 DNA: TGTGCCAGCAGCTTAGGGGGAATCAGGGGTGAAGCTTTCTTT; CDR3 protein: CASSLGGIRGEAFF
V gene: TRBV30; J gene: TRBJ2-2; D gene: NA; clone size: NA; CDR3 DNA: TGTGCCTGGAGTCCCTCAAACGGGGAGCTGTTTTTT; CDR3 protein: CAWSPSNGELFF
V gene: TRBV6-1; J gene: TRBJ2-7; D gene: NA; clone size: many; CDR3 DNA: TGTGCCCGGCGGGACAACACCTACGAGCAGTACTTC; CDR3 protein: CARRDNTYEQYF
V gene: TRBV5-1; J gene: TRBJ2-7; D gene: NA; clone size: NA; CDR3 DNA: TGCGCCAGCAGCTTGGCCCCCGGGGAACGCGACGAGCAGTACTTC; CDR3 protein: CASSLAPGERDEQYF
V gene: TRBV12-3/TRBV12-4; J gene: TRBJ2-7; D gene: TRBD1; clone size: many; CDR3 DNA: TGTGCCAGCAGAAACGGGACAGGAAACTACGAGCAGTACTTC; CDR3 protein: CASRNGTGNYEQYF
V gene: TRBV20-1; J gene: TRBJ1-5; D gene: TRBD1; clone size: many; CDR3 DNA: TGCAGTGCCACTAACACAGGGGTTTCTCAGCCCCAGCATTTT; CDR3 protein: CSATNTGVSQPQHF
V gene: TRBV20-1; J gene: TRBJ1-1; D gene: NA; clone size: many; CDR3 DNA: TGCAGTGCTAGTAAGGATACGAACACTGAAGCTTTCTTT; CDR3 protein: CSASKDTNTEAFF
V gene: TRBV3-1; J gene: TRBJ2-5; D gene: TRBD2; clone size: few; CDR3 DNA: TGTGCCAGCAGCCCGGTTGGAGCGGGGGGGCCGAAGACCCAGTACTTC; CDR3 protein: CASSPVGAGGPKTQYF
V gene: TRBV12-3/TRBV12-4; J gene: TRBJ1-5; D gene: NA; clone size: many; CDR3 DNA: TGTGCCAGCAGTACTACAGGGAGCAATCAGCCCCAGCATTTT; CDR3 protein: CASSTTGSNQPQHF
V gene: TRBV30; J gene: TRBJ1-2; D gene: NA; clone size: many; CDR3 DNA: TGTGCCTGGAGCCCGGGGTATGGCTACACCTTC; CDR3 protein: CAWSPGYGYTF
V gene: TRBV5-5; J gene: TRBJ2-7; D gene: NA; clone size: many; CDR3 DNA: TGTGCCAGCAGCCTGGGACTTACGTACGAGCAGTACTTC; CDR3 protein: CASSLGLTYEQYF
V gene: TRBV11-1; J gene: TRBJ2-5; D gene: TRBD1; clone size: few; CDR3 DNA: TGTGCCAGCAGCAGTCCTCGGACAGGGCGGCCTTACCAAGAGACCCAGTACTTC; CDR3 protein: CASSSPRTGRPYQETQYF
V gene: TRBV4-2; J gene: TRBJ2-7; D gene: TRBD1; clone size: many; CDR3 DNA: TGTGCCAGCAGCCAAGCCCAGGGGACAGGGAACTACGAGCAGTACTTC; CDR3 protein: CASSQAQGTGNYEQYF
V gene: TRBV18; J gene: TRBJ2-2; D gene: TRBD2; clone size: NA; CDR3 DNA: TGTGCCAGCTCACCAGTAGCGGGGGGAAACACCGGGGAGCTGTTTTTT; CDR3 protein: CASSPVAGGNTGELFF
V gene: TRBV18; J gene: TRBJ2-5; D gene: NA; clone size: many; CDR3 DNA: TGTGCCAGCTCACCTTTAGGGAAGGAGACCCAGTACTTC; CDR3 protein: CASSPLGKETQYF
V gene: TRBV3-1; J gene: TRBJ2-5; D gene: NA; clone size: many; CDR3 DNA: TGTGCCAGCAGCCCCTCGGGACCAAGCGGACAGACCCAGTACTTC; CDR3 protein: CASSPSGPSGQTQYF
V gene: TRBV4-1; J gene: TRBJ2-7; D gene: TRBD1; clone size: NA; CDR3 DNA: TGCGCCAGCAGCCAAAAAATAATAACAGGGGGTCCCTACGAGCAGTACTTC; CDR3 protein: CASSQKIITGGPYEQYF
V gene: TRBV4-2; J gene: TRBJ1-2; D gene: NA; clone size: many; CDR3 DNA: TGTGCCAGCAGCCAGGTCCCGGATCCAGGGGCTGGCTACACCTTC; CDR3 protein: CASSQVPDPGAGYTF
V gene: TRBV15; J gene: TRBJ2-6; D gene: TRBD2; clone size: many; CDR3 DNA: TGTGCCACCAGCAGGGGGGGGGTACTCTCTGGGGCCAACGTCCTGACTTTC; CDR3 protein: CATSRGGVLSGANVLTF
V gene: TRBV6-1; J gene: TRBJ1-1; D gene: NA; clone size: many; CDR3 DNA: TGTGCCAGCAGTGACTGGGGGATCACTGAAGCTTTCTTT; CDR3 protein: CASSDWGITEAFF
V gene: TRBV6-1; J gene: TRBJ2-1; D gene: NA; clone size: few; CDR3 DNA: TGTGCCAGCAGTGAACGGCCAGGGGACCCGAGCTCCTACAATGAGCAGTTCTTC; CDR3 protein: CASSERPGDPSSYNEQFF
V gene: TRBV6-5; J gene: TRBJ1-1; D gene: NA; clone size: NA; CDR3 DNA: TGTGCCAGCAGTTACCGACAGTTCACTGAAGCTTTCTTT; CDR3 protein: CASSYRQFTEAFF
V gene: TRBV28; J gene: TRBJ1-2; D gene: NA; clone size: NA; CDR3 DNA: TGTGCCAGCAGTGCCGCGGGTTTAGGTCATAACAACTATGGCTACACCTTC; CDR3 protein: CASSAAGLGHNNYGYTF
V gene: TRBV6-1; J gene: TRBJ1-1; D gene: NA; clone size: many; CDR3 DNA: TGTGCCAGCTCTCCAGCACCCTTGAACGGTGAAGCTTTCTTT; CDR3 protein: CASSPAPLNGEAFF
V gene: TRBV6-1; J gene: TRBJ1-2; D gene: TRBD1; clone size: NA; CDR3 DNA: TGTGCCAGCAAGTCCTCCGACAGGGAAAGTGATGGCTGCACCTTC; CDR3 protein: CASKSSDRESDGCTF
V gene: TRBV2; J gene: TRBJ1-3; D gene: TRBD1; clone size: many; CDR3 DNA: TGTGCCACGACGACAGGGACCGGATATTTT; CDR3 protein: CATTTGTGYF